A single sample gave rise to the 24 T cell receptor beta chains below, sequenced in a study of cytomegalovirus exposure and HLA in healthy donors (dated by TCRdb to the late 2010s). The receptor library was made with the immunoSEQ multiplex PCR assay. For the multiplex PCR, a mixture combining 60 forward primers for TCR Vbeta segments and 13 reverse primers for TCR Jbeta segments was used. The immuneACCESS repertoire file appears here via TCRdb, limited to in-frame rearrangements. These files lack a portion of the clones; in checked studies, under half of the deficit traces to unresolved V genes, and the cause of the others is not known. Across this sample there are about 120,000 clones, with under 90% seen only once. 3.9% of the sample belongs to the ten largest clones. Sequencing was carried out using PBMCs. The receptors stem from a woman in her twenties or thirties in good health and CMV-seronegative.

The chain couples TRBV6-5 to TRBJ2-1; 7 nucleotides align to TRBD1. V was pared by 0 bases and J by 2 bases, with 1 base of the junction left unmatched. CDR1 and CDR2 from the germline V gene are MNHEY and SVGAGI. The CDR3 sequence is 15 residues long. The CDR3 sequence: CASSYSGTAYNEQFF. CDR3 DNA sequence: TGTGCCAGCAGTTACTCCGGGACAGCCTACAATGAGCAGTTCTTC.

V and J are TRBV9 and TRBJ2-1; tentatively, D is TRBD2 (5 bases). In germline, CDR1 is SGDLS, CDR2 YYNGEE. This CDR3 is 16 amino acids long. V lost 4 bases to trimming and J lost 0 bases, with 14 bases between them. The CDR3 bases are TGTGCCAGCAGCAAGAGCGGTCAGAGCTCCTACAATGAGCAGTTCTTC. It is translated as CASSKSGQSSYNEQFF.

This clone appeared a few times. The chain employs TRBV10-1 and TRBJ1-2, with D possibly TRBD1 on 6 matching bases. The ends were cut back, 6 bases at V and 8 bases at J, with 16 bases in the middle. Germline V lookup: CDR1 WNHNN, CDR2 SYGVQD (reference sequence). The CDR3 covers 13 residues. Here the CDR3 DNA reads TGCGCCAGCAGCTTACAGGGTGGTATCGGCTACACCTTC. Encoded protein: CASSLQGGIGYTF.

This clone was counted only a few times. This rearrangement joins TRBV15 to TRBJ1-5; the match to TRBD1 covers 7 bases. The CDR3 runs 15 residues. Germline V gene data show CDR1 as LNHNV and CDR2 as YYDKDF (reference sequence). V shed 1 base, J shed 0 bases, and the junction held 0 bases outside the gene matches. The chain's CDR3 is CATSRGQGSNQPQHF. The CDR3 DNA sequence: TGTGCCACCAGCAGAGGACAGGGTAGCAATCAGCCCCAGCATTTT.

The chain is built from TRBV27 and TRBJ2-7; a weak D match, TRBD2 (6 bases). The CDR3 totals 13 residues. Per the germline V gene, CDR1 is MNHEY and CDR2 is SMNVEV (reference sequence). V lost 2 bases, J lost 3 bases, and 8 bases lay in between. CDR3 bases: TGTGCCAGCAGTTTAGCGGGGTTCTACGAGCAGTACTTC. This gives the protein CASSLAGFYEQYF.

The chain employs TRBV18 and TRBJ2-5, with 7 bases fitting TRBD1. J lost 1 base, V lost 1 base, and 9 bases had no gene match. The germline gives CDR1 KGHSH, CDR2 LQKENI. This CDR3 region has 17 residues. The DNA for the CDR3 is TGTGCCAGCTCACCACTGGAAGGACAGGAAATCCAAGAGACCCAGTACTTC. This codes for CASSPLEGQEIQETQYF.

A remark on this clone: An end of the junction differs from the germline gene, which may be a read error. Other DNA sequences of this sample code for an identical CDR3. In DNA form, the CDR3 reads TGCGCCAGCAGTATAGCGGGAGGCCCCTACAATGAACAGTTCTTC. This codes for CASSIAGGPYNEQFF. J is TRBJ2-1 and V is TRBV4-3; 10 positions agree with TRBD2. The CDR3 totals 15 residues. Looked up from germline, CDR1 is LGHNA and CDR2 is YSLEER.

This chain's CDR3 is CASSFLLGQAYEQYF. The CDR3 DNA reads TGTGCCAGCTCATTTCTCCTGGGACAGGCCTACGAGCAGTACTTC. This chain uses TRBV18 with TRBJ2-7, with 8 bases that match TRBD1. CDR3 length: 15 amino acids. V lost 5 bases and J lost 2; bases outside the gene matches: 8. Germline-derived CDR1 and CDR2 are KGHSH and LQKENI.

CDR3: CASTPGGFPGANVLTF. CDR3 bases: TGCGCCAGCACCCCAGGGGGCTTTCCTGGGGCCAACGTCCTGACTTTC. This chain links TRBV5-1 with TRBJ2-6; 8 nucleotides agree with TRBD1. The CDR3 spans 16 residues. CDR1 is SGHRS, CDR2 YFSETQ, per germline. The trim removed 6 bases at V and 2 bases at J, leaving 7 bases unmatched.

This chain uses TRBV19 with TRBJ2-7, with 8 bases aligning to TRBD2. The V segment lost 6 bases and the J segment 5 bases; nucleotides outside the gene matches: 9. The germline gives CDR1 LNHDA, CDR2 SQIVND (reference sequence). The CDR3 consists of 14 residues. The CDR3 nucleotides read TGTGCCAGTAGCCTGGCCGCGACTAGCGACGAGCAGTACTTC. Its translation is CASSLAATSDEQYF.

This chain joins TRBV5-1 and TRBJ2-7, with 9 nucleotides matching TRBD1. The germline V gene has CDR1 SGHRS and CDR2 YFSETQ. The CDR3 is 13 residues long. V lost 6 bases, J lost 6 bases, and 7 bases stayed unmatched. DNA for the CDR3: TGCGCCAGCACCCCTGGACAGGGGCGCGAGCAGTACTTC. Amino acids: CASTPGQGREQYF.

V usage is TRBV11-2 and J usage is TRBJ2-2, with a possible D match to TRBD2 (6 bases). The CDR3 sequence is 15 residues long. Germline CDR1 reads SGHAT; CDR2 reads FQNNGV. V lost 3 bases and J 4 bases, leaving 12 bases between the germline ends. The DNA of the CDR3 is TGTGCCAGCAGCTTCGGACTACGTGGCACCGGGGAGCTGTTTTTT. It codes for CASSFGLRGTGELFF.

The V and J genes are TRBV2 and TRBJ1-2; tentatively, D is TRBD1 (5 bases). V shed 4 bases and J shed 1 base, with 7 bases lying between them. CDR3 length: 13 amino acids. Germline V gene sequence: CDR1 SNHLY, CDR2 FYNNEI. The CDR3 loop is CASSGRGNYGYTF. The CDR3 bases are TGTGCCAGCAGTGGGAGGGGTAACTATGGCTACACCTTC.

The chain combines TRBV19 with TRBJ1-5; 8 bases are a match to TRBD1. The germline V gene has CDR1 LNHDA and CDR2 SQIVND (reference sequence). V was pared by 3 bases and J by 5 bases, with 12 bases of the junction left unmatched. The CDR3 extends over 17 amino acids. CDR3 nucleotides: TGTGCCAGTAGTATCCGTATTAACAGGGGGTCGGATCAGCCCCAGCATTTT. This gives the protein CASSIRINRGSDQPQHF.

This chain joins TRBV6-5 and TRBJ2-1; 7 nucleotides agree with TRBD2. V was pared by 4 bases and J by 4 bases, with 10 bases of the junction left unmatched. The CDR3 spans 16 residues. Per the germline V gene, CDR1 is MNHEY and CDR2 is SVGAGI. CDR3 nucleotides: TGTGCCAGCAGTTCCGCCGCCGGACTAGGGTACAATGAGCAGTTCTTC. The encoded protein is CASSSAAGLGYNEQFF.

The rearrangement links TRBV7-9 to TRBJ2-7; 8 bases match TRBD1. The germline gives CDR1 SEHNR, CDR2 FQNEAQ (reference sequence). The CDR3 sequence is 15 residues long. V trimming: 6 bases; J trimming: 0 bases; junction bases outside the gene matches: 7. The DNA of the CDR3 is TGTGCCAGCAGAGGCACCGGGACAGGCTCCTACGAGCAGTACTTC. Amino acids: CASRGTGTGSYEQYF.

The V and J genes are TRBV15 and TRBJ2-2, with D perhaps matching TRBD1 (6 bases). V was trimmed by 8 bases and J by 4 bases, leaving 20 bases between them. CDR1 and CDR2 (germline): LNHNV, YYDKDF (reference sequence). There are 16 residues in the CDR3. The CDR3 protein is CATGRPYKQGTGELFF. Here the CDR3 DNA reads TGTGCCACCGGAAGACCCTATAAACAGGGCACCGGGGAGCTGTTTTTT.

This clone has a handful of counts. V gene TRBV25-1 combines with J gene TRBJ2-1; TRBD1 agrees at 8 bases. Germline trimming cut 2 bases from V and 4 bases from J; bases unmatched to any gene: 4. Germline CDR1 reads MGHDK; CDR2 reads SYGVNS. This CDR3 has 15 amino acids. CDR3 DNA sequence: TGTGCCAGCAGTGAAGAGACAGGGGAGTACAATGAGCAGTTCTTC. It yields the protein CASSEETGEYNEQFF.

The chain joins TRBV5-4 to TRBJ1-1, with D perhaps matching TRBD1 (5 bases). Germline CDR1 and CDR2: SGHNT and YYREEE (reference sequence). The CDR3 is 15 residues long. V was clipped by 0 bases and J by 0 bases, with 9 bases between them. CDR3 sequence reads: CASSLADRLNTEAFF. As DNA, the CDR3 is TGTGCCAGCAGCTTGGCCGACAGACTGAACACTGAAGCTTTCTTT.

The chain uses TRBV9 and TRBJ2-7; 7 bases fit TRBD1. V lost 2 bases and J lost 3; bases outside the gene matches: 5. From germline, CDR1 is SGDLS and CDR2 YYNGEE. The CDR3 consists of 14 residues. The chain's CDR3 is CASSVGQMIYEQYF. The CDR3 coding sequence is TGTGCCAGCAGCGTGGGACAGATGATCTACGAGCAGTACTTC.

Only a few counts were recorded for this clone. The V gene is TRBV27, the J gene TRBJ1-5, with a possible D match to TRBD1 (6 bases). This CDR3 is 14 amino acids long. Trimming removed 4 bases at V and 2 bases at J, with 9 bases between. The germline V gene encodes CDR1 MNHEY and CDR2 SMNVEV (reference sequence). The CDR3 is CASSSWTGNQPQHF. The CDR3, as DNA: TGTGCCAGCAGTTCCTGGACAGGCAATCAGCCCCAGCATTTT.

The chain carries TRBV6-6 and TRBJ2-3; possible D gene TRBD2, 5 bases. Trimming left V 5 bases short and J 0 bases short, with 15 bases between. Germline CDR1 and CDR2: MNHNY and SVGAGI (reference sequence). The CDR3 contains 16 residues. The CDR3 protein is CASSTRPGTSTDTQYF. DNA for the CDR3: TGTGCCAGCAGTACCCGCCCGGGAACTAGCACAGATACGCAGTATTTT.

This clone has only a few counts. The chain carries TRBV4-3 and TRBJ2-1; TRBD2 matches 8 bases. With V trimmed by 0 bases and J by 6 bases, 13 bases remained unmatched. This CDR3 comprises 18 residues. CDR1 is LGHNA, CDR2 YSLEER, per germline. The CDR3 DNA reads TGCGCCAGCAGCCAAGATCCAGTAGCGGGATTGGCGGGCAATGAGCAGTTCTTC. Translated: CASSQDPVAGLAGNEQFF.

As regards this clone: Other DNA sequences within the sample encode an identical CDR3. The V gene is TRBV9, the J gene TRBJ1-1, with 9 bases fitting TRBD1. Germline trimming cut 3 bases from V and 7 bases from J; bases unmatched to any gene: 10. This CDR3 comprises 15 residues. CDR1 and CDR2 (germline): SGDLS, YYNGEE. CDR3 in amino acids: CASSAEGGQGFEAFF. CDR3 nucleotides: TGTGCCAGCAGCGCAGAAGGGGGACAGGGATTTGAAGCTTTCTTT. The whole variable domain, filled in from reference TRBV9 and TRBJ1-1, reads DSGVTQTPKHLITATGQRVTLRCSPRSGDLSVYWYQQSLDQGLQFLIQYYNGEERAKGNILERFSAQQFPDLHSELNLSSLELGDSALYFCASSAEGGQGFEAFFGQGTRLTVV.